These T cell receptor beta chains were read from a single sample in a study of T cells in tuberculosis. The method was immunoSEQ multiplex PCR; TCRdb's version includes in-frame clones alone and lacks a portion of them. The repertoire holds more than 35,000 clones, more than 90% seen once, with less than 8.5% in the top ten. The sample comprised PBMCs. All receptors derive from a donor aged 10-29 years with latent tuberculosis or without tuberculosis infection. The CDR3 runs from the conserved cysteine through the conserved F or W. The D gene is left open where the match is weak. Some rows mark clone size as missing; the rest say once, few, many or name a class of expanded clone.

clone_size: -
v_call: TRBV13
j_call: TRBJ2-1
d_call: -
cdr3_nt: TGTGCCAGCAGCTTAGGCGGACCGGGGTACAATGAGCAGTTCTTC
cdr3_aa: CASSLGGPGYNEQFF

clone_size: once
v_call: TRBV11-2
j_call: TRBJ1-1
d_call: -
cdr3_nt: TGTGCCAGCAGCTTGAGGTCCGGATTGAACACTGAAGCTTTCTTT
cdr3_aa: CASSLRSGLNTEAFF

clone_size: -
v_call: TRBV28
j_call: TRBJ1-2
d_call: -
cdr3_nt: TGTGCCAGCAGTTTAAGGCCGCGGGACTATGGCTACACCTTC
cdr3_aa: CASSLRPRDYGYTF

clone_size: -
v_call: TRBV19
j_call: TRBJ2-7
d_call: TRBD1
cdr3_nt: TGTGCCAGTAGTATATTCCGGGACAGCTACGAGCAGTACTTC
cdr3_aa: CASSIFRDSYEQYF

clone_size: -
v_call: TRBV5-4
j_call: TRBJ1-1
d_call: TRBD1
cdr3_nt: TGTGCCAGCAGCTCTCCAGGGGGTACTGAAGCTTTCTTT
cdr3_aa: CASSSPGGTEAFF

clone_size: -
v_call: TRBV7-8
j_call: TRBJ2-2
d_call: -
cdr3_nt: TGTGCCAGCAGCTTAGGGACATACACCGGGGAGCTGTTTTTT
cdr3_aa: CASSLGTYTGELFF

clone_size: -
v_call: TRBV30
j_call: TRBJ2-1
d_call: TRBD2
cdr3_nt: TGTGCCTGGAGGCGGGGGAGGGCCATGAATGAGCAGTTCTTC
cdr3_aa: CAWRRGRAMNEQFF

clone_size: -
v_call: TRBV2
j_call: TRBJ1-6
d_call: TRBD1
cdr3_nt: TGTGCCAGCAGTTTAGGGACAGGAAAGTCTGGTTCACCCCTCCACTTT
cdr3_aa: CASSLGTGKSGSPLHF

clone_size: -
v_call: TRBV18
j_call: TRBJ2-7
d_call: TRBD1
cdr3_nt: TGTGCCAGCTCACCGCTACTAACTCGGACAGGGCAGGCCTACGAGCAGTACTTC
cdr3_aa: CASSPLLTRTGQAYEQYF

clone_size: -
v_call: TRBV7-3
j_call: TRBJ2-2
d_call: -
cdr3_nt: TGTGCGGTGGCGGAAAGCCCAAACACCGGGGAGCTGTTTTTT
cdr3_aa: CAVAESPNTGELFF

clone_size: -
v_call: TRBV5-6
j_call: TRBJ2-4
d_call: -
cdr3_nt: TGTGCCAGCAGCCTGGAGGCAGCTAGGGCCAAAAACATTCAGTACTTC
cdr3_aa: CASSLEAARAKNIQYF

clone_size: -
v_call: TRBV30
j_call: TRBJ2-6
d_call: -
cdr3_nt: TGTGCCTGGAAACGAGACAGGCCTTTAAGCTCTGGGGCCAACGTCCTGACTTTC
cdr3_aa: CAWKRDRPLSSGANVLTF

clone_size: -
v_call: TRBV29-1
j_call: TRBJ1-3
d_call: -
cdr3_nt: TGCAGCGTTGAAGAAGCGGCAAGAAACACCATATATTTT
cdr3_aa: CSVEEAARNTIYF

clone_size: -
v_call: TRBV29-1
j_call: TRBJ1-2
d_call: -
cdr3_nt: TGCAGCGTCCGGGACTCACTTTATGGCTACACCTTC
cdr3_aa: CSVRDSLYGYTF

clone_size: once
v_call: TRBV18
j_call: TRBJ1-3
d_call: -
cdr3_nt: TGTGCCAGCTCACCAACGGGGGGAGATAACGGAAACACCATATATTTT
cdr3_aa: CASSPTGGDNGNTIYF

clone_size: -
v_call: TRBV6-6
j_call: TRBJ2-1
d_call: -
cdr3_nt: TGTGCCAGCAGCCCCTCGGGTGGGGAGCAGTTCTTC
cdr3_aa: CASSPSGGEQFF

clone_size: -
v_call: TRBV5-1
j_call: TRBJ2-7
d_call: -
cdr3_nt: TGCGCCAGCAGCTACGAGCGCACCTACGAGCAGTACTTC
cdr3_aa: CASSYERTYEQYF

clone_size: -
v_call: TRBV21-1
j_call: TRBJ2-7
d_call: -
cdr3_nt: TGTGCCAGCAGCCCCGGCCGGGACAGGGAATCCTACGAGCAGTACTTC
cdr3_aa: CASSPGRDRESYEQYF

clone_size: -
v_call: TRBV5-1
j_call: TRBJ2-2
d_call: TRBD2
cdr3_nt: TGCGCCAGCAGCCACCAGACTAGCGGGAGATCAACCGGGGAGCTGTTTTTT
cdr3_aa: CASSHQTSGRSTGELFF

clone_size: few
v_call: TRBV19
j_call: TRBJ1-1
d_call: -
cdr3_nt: TGTGCCAGTAGTAACGCCGGGGTCTCGAGGGCTTTCTTT
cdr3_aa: CASSNAGVSRAFF

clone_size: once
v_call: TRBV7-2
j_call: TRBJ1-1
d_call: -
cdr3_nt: TGTGCCAGCAGCTCAGGGGTCTATATGAACACTGAAGCTTTCTTT
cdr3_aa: CASSSGVYMNTEAFF

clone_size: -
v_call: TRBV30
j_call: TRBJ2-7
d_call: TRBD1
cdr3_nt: TGTGCCTGGGACAGGGGAGCATCCTACGAGCAGTACTTC
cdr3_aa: CAWDRGASYEQYF

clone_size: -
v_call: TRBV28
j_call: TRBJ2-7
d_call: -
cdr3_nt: TGTGCCAGCAGGACAGGACAACACGAGCAGTACTTC
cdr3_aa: CASRTGQHEQYF

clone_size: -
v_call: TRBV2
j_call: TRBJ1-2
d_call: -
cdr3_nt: TGTGCCAGCAGTGAATTGGGGCTGGGAGGTAACTATGGCTACACCTTC
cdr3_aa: CASSELGLGGNYGYTF

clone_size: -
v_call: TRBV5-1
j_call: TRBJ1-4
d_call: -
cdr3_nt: TGCGCCAGCAGCTTGGGAGGACGGGGGAATGAAAAACTGTTTTTT
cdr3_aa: CASSLGGRGNEKLFF

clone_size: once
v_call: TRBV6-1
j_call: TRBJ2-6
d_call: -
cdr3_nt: TGTGCCACAGGGGCTCTCCCGTCTGGGGCCAACGTCCTGACTTTC
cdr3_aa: CATGALPSGANVLTF

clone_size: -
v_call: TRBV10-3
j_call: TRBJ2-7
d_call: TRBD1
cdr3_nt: TGTGCCATCAGTTCTCCGGGACAGGAGTACGAGCAGTACTTC
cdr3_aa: CAISSPGQEYEQYF

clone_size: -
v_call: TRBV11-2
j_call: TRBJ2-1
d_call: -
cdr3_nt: TGTGCCAGCAGCTTTATGTTTAGCTCCTACAATGAGCAGTTCTTC
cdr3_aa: CASSFMFSSYNEQFF

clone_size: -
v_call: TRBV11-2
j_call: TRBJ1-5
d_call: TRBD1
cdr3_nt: TGTGCCAGCAGCTTAGGGACAGGGTATCATCAGCCCCAGCATTTT
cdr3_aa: CASSLGTGYHQPQHF

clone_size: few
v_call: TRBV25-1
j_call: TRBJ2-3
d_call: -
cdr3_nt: TGTGCCAGCTCGCCCGGGGAGGATACGCAGTATTTT
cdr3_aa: CASSPGEDTQYF

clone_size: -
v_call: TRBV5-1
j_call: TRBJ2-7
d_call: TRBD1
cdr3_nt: TGCGCCAGCAGCCTCCGGACAGGCTCCTACGAGCAGTACTTC
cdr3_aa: CASSLRTGSYEQYF

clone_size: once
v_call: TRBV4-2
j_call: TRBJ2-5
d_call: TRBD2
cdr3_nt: TGTGCCAGCAGCCAAGATACTAGCGGGAACACACAAGAGACCCAGTACTTC
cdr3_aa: CASSQDTSGNTQETQYF

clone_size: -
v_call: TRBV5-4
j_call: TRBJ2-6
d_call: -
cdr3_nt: TGTGCCAGCAGTCGAACAGGGACTGGGGCCAACGTCCTGACTTTC
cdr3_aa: CASSRTGTGANVLTF

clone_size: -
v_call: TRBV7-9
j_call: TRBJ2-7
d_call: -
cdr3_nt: TGTGCCAGCAGCTTAGTCTCGCGGGGCGCCTACGAGCAGTACTTC
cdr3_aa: CASSLVSRGAYEQYF

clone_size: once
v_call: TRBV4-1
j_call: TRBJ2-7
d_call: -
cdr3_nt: TGCGCCAGCAGCCTCGTATTGGCGGGCGGAACCTCCTACGAGCAGTACTTC
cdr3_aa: CASSLVLAGGTSYEQYF

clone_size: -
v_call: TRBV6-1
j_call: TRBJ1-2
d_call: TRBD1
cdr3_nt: TGTGCCAGCAAGGGACAGCACTATGGCTACACCTTC
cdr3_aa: CASKGQHYGYTF

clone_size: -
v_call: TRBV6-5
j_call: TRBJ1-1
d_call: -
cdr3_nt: TGTGCCAGCAGTTACGGGGGCCCCACTGAAGCTTTCTTT
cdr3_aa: CASSYGGPTEAFF

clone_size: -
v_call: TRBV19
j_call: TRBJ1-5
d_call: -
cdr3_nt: TGTGCCAGTAGTTCCCAGAATAGCAATCAGCCCCAGCATTTT
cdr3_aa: CASSSQNSNQPQHF

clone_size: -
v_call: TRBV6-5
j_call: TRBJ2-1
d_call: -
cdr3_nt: TGTGCCAGCAGCCTAGTGGAGGGAGCGTATGAGCAGTTCTTC
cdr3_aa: CASSLVEGAYEQFF

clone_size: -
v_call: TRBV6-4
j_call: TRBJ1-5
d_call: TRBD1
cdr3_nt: TGTGCCAGCAGTGGTTCCACACAGGGGAGCAATCAGCCCCAGCATTTT
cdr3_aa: CASSGSTQGSNQPQHF

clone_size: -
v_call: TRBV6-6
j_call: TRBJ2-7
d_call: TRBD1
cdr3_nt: TGTGCCATTAACGATCCGGGACAGGGTACCTACGAGCAGTACTTC
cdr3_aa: CAINDPGQGTYEQYF